These 18 T cell receptor beta chains were all obtained from the same sample, sequenced in a study of immune cell composition in non-small cell lung cancer. TCRdb keeps only in-frame clones here, not all; method: immunoSEQ multiplex PCR. This table holds about 16,000 clones, 70% to 85% found once. Normal lung was sampled as far from the tumour as possible, at least 3 cm. This same sample was also taken into another study, of CD4 T cells in lung cancer.

Material: non-adjacent lung tissue. The receptors were sampled from a human donor with non-small cell lung cancer.

The chain links TRBV7-3 to TRBJ2-3, with 15 bases aligning to TRBD2. This CDR3 region has 18 residues. Trimming removed 0 bases from V and 4 bases from J; junction bases left unmatched: 5. Looked up from germline, CDR1 is SGHTA and CDR2 is FQGTGA. The CDR3 reads CASSLTRRTSGGADTQYF. DNA for the CDR3: TGTGCCAGCAGCTTAACTCGCAGGACTAGCGGGGGGGCAGATACGCAGTATTTT.

The sample holds a few counts of this clone. The genes are TRBV2 and TRBJ1-2; tentatively, D is TRBD1 (5 bases). Germline V gene lookup returns CDR1 SNHLY and CDR2 FYNNEI. Trimming removed 9 bases at V and 2 bases at J, with 10 bases between. This CDR3 has 12 amino acids. The CDR3 region is CASSRGNYGYTF. The CDR3 region has the DNA TGTGCCAGTTCAAGGGGAAACTATGGCTACACCTTC.

This chain links TRBV18 with TRBJ1-1; D unclear. V was clipped by 0 bases and J by 0 bases, with 8 bases between them. Germline loops: CDR1 KGHSH, CDR2 LQKENI. This CDR3 has 15 amino acids. CDR3: CASSPPNRVNTEAFF. The CDR3 region has the DNA TGTGCCAGCTCACCACCGAACAGAGTGAACACTGAAGCTTTCTTT.

The chain uses TRBV19 and TRBJ2-1, with D uncertain. The germline CDR1 and CDR2 sequences are LNHDA and SQIVND (reference sequence). The CDR3 loop spans 12 amino acids. Trimming shortened V by 5 bases and J by 8 bases, and 10 bases separated the two germline ends. CDR3 nucleotides: TGTGCCAGTAGTCCTCCTTTCGATGAGCAGTTCTTC. Translated: CASSPPFDEQFF.

The J gene is TRBJ2-3, the V gene TRBV5-1, with 12 bases matching TRBD2. The CDR3 contains 16 residues. Germline CDR1 SGHRS, CDR2 YFSETQ. V lost 0 bases, J lost 4 bases, and 3 bases stayed unmatched. The CDR3 loop reads CASSLGPSGGADTQYF. The DNA for the CDR3 is TGCGCCAGCAGCTTGGGTCCTAGCGGGGGGGCAGATACGCAGTATTTT.

This clone was observed a few times. The V gene is TRBV28, the J gene TRBJ1-4; a weak D match, TRBD1 (6 bases). Germline V gene lookup returns CDR1 MDHEN and CDR2 SYDVKM. V lost 6 bases and J 8 bases, leaving 19 bases between the germline ends. CDR3 length: 15 residues. CDR3 sequence reads: CASSLPGQWGEKLFF. CDR3 DNA: TGTGCCAGCAGCTTACCCGGACAGTGGGGGGAAAAACTGTTTTTT.

J is TRBJ2-5 and V is TRBV9, with a weak D call TRBD2 (6 bases). Between the trimmed V and J ends, which lost 3 bases and 1 base, there was a span of 13 bases. The CDR3 is made up of 15 amino acids. Germline lookup yields CDR1 SGDLS and CDR2 YYNGEE. The CDR3 DNA follows: TGTGCCAGCAGCGCGTGGTCCGGGGGCCAAGAGACCCAGTACTTC. This translates into CASSAWSGGQETQYF.

The V call is TRBV27, the J call TRBJ2-2; the D is unclear. Deletions cut 5 bases from V and 6 bases from J, with 10 bases between. Looked up from germline, CDR1 is MNHEY and CDR2 is SMNVEV (reference sequence). This CDR3 region has 13 residues. As DNA, the CDR3 is TGTGCCAGCAGTCGGTCCCTCTCCGGGGAGCTGTTTTTT. Protein product: CASSRSLSGELFF.

The rearrangement links TRBV7-9 to TRBJ2-3; no definite D call. V was shortened by 1 base and J by 5 bases, with 4 bases between the two germline ends. Germline assignment: CDR1 SEHNR and CDR2 FQNEAQ (reference sequence). There are 12 residues in the CDR3. Here the CDR3 DNA reads TGTGCCAGCAGCTTAGTCGTAGATACGCAGTATTTT. Protein product: CASSLVVDTQYF.

This clone appeared a few times. V usage is TRBV7-6 and J usage is TRBJ1-6, with TRBD1 as a possible D gene (6 bases). Germline lookup yields CDR1 SGHVS and CDR2 FNYEAQ. V lost 3 bases and J 6 bases, leaving 12 bases between the germline ends. The CDR3 is 15 amino acids. The CDR3 DNA reads as TGTGCCAGCAGCTTCAGGGGCGGCGGTAATTCACCCCTCCACTTT. Protein sequence: CASSFRGGGNSPLHF. The full variable domain, its missing parts supplied by reference TRBV7-6 and TRBJ1-6, is GAGVSQSPRYKVTKRGQDVALRCDPISGHVSLYWYRQALGQGPEFLTYFNYEAQQDKSGLPNDRFSAERPEGSISTLTIQRTEQRDSAMYRCASSFRGGGNSPLHFGNGTRLTVT.

This clone was detected once. This sequence joins TRBV5-4 and TRBJ2-7, with D possibly matching TRBD2 (7 bases). The CDR3 runs to 17 residues. Germline CDR1 SGHNT, CDR2 YYREEE (reference sequence). Trimming left V 4 bases short and J 1 base short, with 21 bases between. The CDR3 here is CASSLGRGATRSYEQYF. In DNA form, the CDR3 reads TGTGCCAGCAGCCTTGGCCGGGGGGCCACCAGATCCTACGAGCAGTACTTC.

The rearrangement links TRBV6-5 to TRBJ2-7; maybe TRBD1 (6 bases). The CDR3 runs to 11 residues. CDR1 is MNHEY, CDR2 SVGAGI, per germline. V was pared by 5 bases and J by 4 bases, with 6 bases between. The CDR3 sequence: CASSTGYEQYF. CDR3 coding DNA: TGTGCCAGCAGTACAGGGTACGAGCAGTACTTC.

The V and J genes are TRBV11-2 and TRBJ2-7; 8 bases match TRBD2. The ends lost 5 bases at V and 3 bases at J; junction bases unmatched: 9. This CDR3 comprises 15 residues. The germline V gene has CDR1 SGHAT and CDR2 FQNNGV. The DNA of the CDR3 is TGTGCCAGCAGCGCCTGGGAGCGGGGGATCTACGAGCAGTACTTC. Amino acid sequence: CASSAWERGIYEQYF.

The chain couples TRBV19 to TRBJ1-1; the D gene is possibly TRBD1 (6 bases). This CDR3 is 17 amino acids long. Germline assignment: CDR1 LNHDA and CDR2 SQIVND (reference sequence). Trimming cost V 2 bases and J 6 bases, with 22 bases left between them. Written as DNA, the CDR3 is TGTGCCAGTAGTATAAAACGGGGGGGCGTTGGACTCTCTGAAGCTTTCTTT. Translation gives CASSIKRGGVGLSEAFF.

V is TRBV7-2 and J is TRBJ1-1, with 7 bases matching TRBD1. This CDR3 has 15 residues. Germline CDR1 is SGHTA and CDR2 is FQGNSA. V gave up 2 bases and J gave up 0 bases; unmatched junction bases: 3. CDR3 sequence (DNA): TGTGCCAGCAGCTTAACAGGGGTGATGAACACTGAAGCTTTCTTT. Translated: CASSLTGVMNTEAFF.

This chain uses TRBV7-3 with TRBJ2-7, with TRBD1 matching 8 bases. Germline V CDR1 and CDR2: SGHTA, FQGTGA. Unmatched junction bases numbered 3, after V lost 1 base and J lost 4 bases. The CDR3 consists of 14 residues. CDR3: CASSLKGQGYEQYF. CDR3 nucleotide sequence: TGTGCCAGCAGCTTAAAAGGACAGGGTTACGAGCAGTACTTC.

This chain joins TRBV19 and TRBJ2-5; D may be TRBD1 (6 bases). The ends were cut back, 4 bases at V and 1 base at J, with 10 bases in the middle. Per the germline V gene, CDR1 is LNHDA and CDR2 is SQIVND (reference sequence). The CDR3 spans 14 residues. CDR3 nucleotides: TGTGCCAGTAGTACGAGACAGGTCCAAGAGACCCAGTACTTC. This translates into CASSTRQVQETQYF.

The chain employs TRBV9 and TRBJ1-1, with a tentative D call TRBD1 (6 bases). Germline V lookup: CDR1 SGDLS, CDR2 YYNGEE. This CDR3 comprises 15 residues. V was cut by 6 bases and J by 0 bases, with 15 bases left in between. In DNA form, the CDR3 reads TGTGCCAGCACCTCCTTTGGACAGATGAACACTGAAGCTTTCTTT. It is translated as CASTSFGQMNTEAFF.